This TCR beta chain comes out of a study of shared clonotypes between healthy human individuals. Adult Caucasians living in Nashville, Tennessee made up all of the donors. With 0 bases clipped from V and 0 bases from J, the junction kept 15 bases outside the gene matches. The V gene's germline CDR1 is SGHTA and CDR2 FQGNSA. CDR3 length equals 20 residues. In the case of this clone: Its antigen remains unidentified.

In replicate PCRs of unsorted PBMC, approximately 310 ng DNA, roughly 30,000 T cell genomes, was used. Authors' analysis steps: From ImmunoSEQ came sequences covering only the junction and carrying no quality scores, so filtering differed. The method was immunoSEQ multiplex PCR; TCRdb's version includes in-frame clones alone and lacks a portion of them. V and J calls plus clone size are reproduced from that table; the DNA served to infer D and trimming. The sample contains around 500,000 clones, 70% to 85% of which appear only once. Overall study results and limits: Among donors, the sharing of clonotypes was expected to be influenced by sequencing depth.

The clonotype comes from a woman between 40 and 55 years old in good health. Some clones in this sample may be carry-over from other donors' samples. The sequencing sample was made of PBMCs. The chain employs TRBV7-2 and TRBJ2-3; TRBD1 matches 7 bases. DNA of the CDR3: TGTGCCAGCAGCTTAGCCCCCCGGGACAGATATTCAGTAAGCACAGATACGCAGTATTTT. Its translation: CASSLAPRDRYSVSTDTQYF.